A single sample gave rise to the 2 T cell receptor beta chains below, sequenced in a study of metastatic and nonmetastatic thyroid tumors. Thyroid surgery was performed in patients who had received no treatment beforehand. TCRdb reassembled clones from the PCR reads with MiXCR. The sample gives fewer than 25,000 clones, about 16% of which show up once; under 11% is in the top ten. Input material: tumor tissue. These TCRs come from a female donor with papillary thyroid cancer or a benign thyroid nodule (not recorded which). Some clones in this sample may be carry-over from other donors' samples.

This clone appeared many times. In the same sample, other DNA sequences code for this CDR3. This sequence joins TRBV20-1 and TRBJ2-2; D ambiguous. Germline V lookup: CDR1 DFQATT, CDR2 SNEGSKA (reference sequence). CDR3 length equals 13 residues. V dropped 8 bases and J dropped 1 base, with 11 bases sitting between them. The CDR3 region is CSRKSVNTGELFF. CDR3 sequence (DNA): TGCAGTCGGAAAAGCGTGAACACCGGGGAGCTGTTTTTT.

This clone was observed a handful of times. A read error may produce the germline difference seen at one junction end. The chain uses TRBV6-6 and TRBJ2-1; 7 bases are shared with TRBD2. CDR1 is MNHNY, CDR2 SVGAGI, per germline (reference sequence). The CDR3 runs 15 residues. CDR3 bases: TGTGCCATCAGTTACTCGGGGGGTCCTACAAATGAGCAGTTCTTC. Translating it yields CAISYSGGPTNEQFF.